This record covers a single TCR beta chain. Its target is unknown. This sample was included in a study of cytomegalovirus exposure and HLA in healthy donors. The wider study: The 110 or so validation repertoires were produced on the same platform as the 720 or so repertoires of the first cohort. This was reported in a later analysis.

Study results and limitations: The TCR clusters that emerged in the first cohort tended, a later analysis found, to co-occur in the approximately 120 validation repertoires.

Data came from immunoSEQ multiplex PCR; TCRdb stores just in-frame clones and leaves some out. The sample contains around 300,000 clones, 80% to 90% of which appear only once. The junction had 8 bases not matched to a gene; V was cut back by 1 base and J by 1 base. This CDR3 comprises 17 residues. Per the germline V gene, CDR1 is LNHDA and CDR2 is SQIVND (reference sequence). Separation from the approximately 670-subject first cohort characterized the roughly 120-subject validation cohort, to which the donors belonged. This TCR was sampled from a young woman in good health and CMV-seronegative. The chain joins TRBV19 to TRBJ2-3; 7 bases agree with TRBD2. Sequencing was carried out using PBMCs. The chain's CDR3 is CASSIGASAGRTDTQYF. The CDR3 DNA follows: TGTGCCAGTAGTATAGGAGCGTCAGCGGGGCGCACAGATACGCAGTATTTT.